The entry that follows covers one TCR beta chain sequence. The target antigen is unknown. The data were obtained in a study of cytomegalovirus exposure and HLA in healthy donors. Study-level results: Segments of the TCR beta V type were, in most cases, productive about 90% or about 30% of the time in an earlier analysis. Researchers reported in a later analysis that common viral pathogens appeared linked to several top clusters. Fewer N-insertions than the 666-donor mean were reportedly shown by an Asian-associated ancestry cluster in a later analysis.

In the PCR, 60 Vbeta and 13 Jbeta primers were used. Produced via immunoSEQ multiplex PCR; TCRdb's table is partial and in-frame only. This sample carries under 70,000 clones, about nine tenths of them seen once, and the ten largest clones take 1.5% to 2%. The CDR3 length is 13 residues. From germline, CDR1 is MGHDK and CDR2 SYGVNS. J was trimmed by 9 bases and V by 7 bases; bases with no gene match: 8. The sample taken for sequencing was PBMCs. The clonotype was recovered from a woman in her 30s in good health and CMV-seronegative. The gene calls are TRBV25-1 and TRBJ2-2; TRBD2 matches at 7 bases. The CDR3 nucleotides read TGTGCCAGCATTAGGGAGGGAGGCCGGGAGCTGTTTTTT. Amino acid sequence: CASIREGGRELFF.